Below are 30 T cell receptor beta chains sequenced from a single sample in a study of blood T cell repertoires in COVID-19. Profiled with immunoSEQ multiplex PCR; TCRdb holds only in-frame clones, not every one. The sample includes tens of thousands of clones, 78% of them seen just once. The sample taken for sequencing was PBMCs or T cells enriched from blood (not recorded which). Receptor source: a woman in her 50s with acute COVID-19.

V and J are TRBV5-4 and TRBJ1-2, with TRBD1 matching 8 bases. Germline CDR1 SGHNT, CDR2 YYREEE (reference sequence). The CDR3 totals 15 residues. J gave up 5 bases and V 2 bases, and 8 bases lay outside the gene matches. Written as DNA, the CDR3 is TGTGCCAGCAGCTTAGACAGGGGAGGAGGGTATGGCTACACCTTC. Residues: CASSLDRGGGYGYTF.

The chain couples TRBV30 to TRBJ2-5; TRBD2 is a possible D gene (6 bases). The CDR3 spans 14 residues. V lost 3 bases and J 5 bases, leaving 16 bases between the germline ends. Germline CDR1 GTSNPN, CDR2 SVGIG (reference sequence). The chain's CDR3 is CAWRRENFGETQYF. For the CDR3, the DNA is TGTGCCTGGAGACGGGAGAATTTTGGGGAGACCCAGTACTTC.

J is TRBJ1-4 and V is TRBV7-2, with 9 bases matching TRBD1. V trimming: 1 base; J trimming: 5 bases; junction bases outside the gene matches: 8. The CDR3 covers 17 residues. The germline gives CDR1 SGHTA, CDR2 FQGNSA. In DNA form, the CDR3 reads TGTGCCAGCAGCTTAGACGGGACAGGGTGGGGGAATGAAAAACTGTTTTTT. Translating gives CASSLDGTGWGNEKLFF.

This rearrangement joins TRBV7-3 to TRBJ1-5; 9 nucleotides align to TRBD1. The germline gives CDR1 SGHTA, CDR2 FQGTGA. This CDR3 is 13 amino acids long. Trimming removed 5 bases from V and 10 bases from J; junction bases left unmatched: 6. In DNA, the CDR3 is TGTGCCAGCAGCCCAACAGGGGGCGGCCCCCAGCATTTT. The encoded protein is CASSPTGGGPQHF.

This chain joins TRBV11-1 and TRBJ1-1, with D unclear. Germline CDR1 and CDR2: SGHAT and FQDESV (reference sequence). The CDR3 length is 13 residues. The ends were cut back, 5 bases at V and 1 base at J, with 8 bases in the middle. CDR3 coding DNA: TGTGCCAGCAGCCGAAGACAGAACACTGAAGCTTTCTTT. This sequence encodes CASSRRQNTEAFF.

The V and J genes are TRBV12-5 and TRBJ2-5; D not resolved. Deletions cut 6 bases from V and 1 base from J, with 9 bases between. The CDR3 is made up of 13 amino acids. Germline assignment: CDR1 LGHNT and CDR2 FRNRAP. CDR3 nucleotides: TGTGCTAGTGGGAGGCTCCTCCAAGAGACCCAGTACTTC. It translates to CASGRLLQETQYF.

The chain combines TRBV7-2 with TRBJ2-3, with no clear D. CDR1 and CDR2 (germline): SGHTA, FQGNSA. CDR3 length: 15 amino acids. The V and J ends lost 1 base and 1 base respectively, with 9 bases between them. CDR3 sequence: CASSLVWARTDTQYF. In DNA form, the CDR3 reads TGTGCCAGCAGCTTAGTATGGGCTCGCACAGATACGCAGTATTTT.

The rearrangement joins TRBV14 to TRBJ2-1; 8 bases are shared with TRBD1. V lost 1 base and J lost 7; bases outside the gene matches: 6. The length of the CDR3 is 15 residues. The germline V gene encodes CDR1 SGHDN and CDR2 FVKESK. The CDR3 loop is CASSQGRGQRNEQFF. CDR3 nucleotide sequence: TGTGCCAGCAGCCAAGGCAGGGGGCAAAGGAATGAGCAGTTCTTC.

Comment on this clone: Relative to the germline gene, one junction end is altered; a read error may explain this. V gene TRBV7-7 combines with J gene TRBJ2-5, with 9 bases aligning to TRBD1. The CDR3 sequence is 15 residues long. Looked up from germline, CDR1 is SSHAT and CDR2 is FNYEAQ (reference sequence). The CDR3: CASTQNRGQGETQYF. The CDR3, as DNA: TGTGCTAGCACCCAGAACAGGGGGCAGGGGGAGACCCAGTACTTC.

Here the CDR3 DNA reads TGTGCCAGCAGCCCGGGGGGTCTCTACGAGCAGTACTTC. It specifies CASSPGGLYEQYF. V gene TRBV7-9 combines with J gene TRBJ2-7, with 7 bases lining up with TRBD2. V trimming: 5 bases; J trimming: 3 bases; junction bases outside the gene matches: 4. Germline V gene sequence: CDR1 SEHNR, CDR2 FQNEAQ (reference sequence). The CDR3 totals 13 residues.

J is TRBJ1-4 and V is TRBV2, with 7 nucleotides matching TRBD1. Per germline, CDR1 SNHLY and CDR2 FYNNEI. CDR3 size: 14 residues. J gave up 4 bases and V 9 bases, and 8 bases lay outside the gene matches. CDR3 loop: CASKLGQHNEKLFF. The CDR3 DNA follows: TGTGCCAGTAAGCTGGGACAGCATAATGAAAAACTGTTTTTT.

The chain uses TRBV7-9 and TRBJ2-5; 7 bases match TRBD1. CDR3 length: 14 amino acids. J gave up 7 bases and V 2 bases, and 7 bases lay outside the gene matches. In germline, CDR1 is SEHNR, CDR2 FQNEAQ (reference sequence). The CDR3 loop is CASSLPRDSPTQYF. For the CDR3, the DNA is TGTGCCAGCAGCTTACCCCGGGACAGCCCGACCCAGTACTTC.

The J gene is TRBJ2-7, the V gene TRBV3-1 (or the pseudogene TRBV3-2); TRBD1 matches 8 bases. Losses at the gene ends were 6 bases for V and 6 bases for J; bases not matched to a gene: 13. This CDR3 region has 15 residues. Germline loops: CDR1 LGHDT, CDR2 YNNKEL (reference sequence). The CDR3 region is CASRESGTGVFEQYF. As DNA, the CDR3 is TGTGCCAGCAGGGAGTCCGGGACAGGCGTCTTCGAGCAGTACTTC.

This clone was recorded a few times. The V and J genes are TRBV5-8 and TRBJ2-1; 7 bases align to TRBD1. Germline lookup yields CDR1 SGHTS and CDR2 YDEGEE. This CDR3 is 13 amino acids long. The V segment lost 3 bases and the J segment 4 bases; nucleotides outside the gene matches: 1. In DNA form, the CDR3 reads TGTGCCAGCAGCTCGACAGGGTACAATGAGCAGTTCTTC. This encodes CASSSTGYNEQFF. Combining the CDR3 with reference TRBV5-8 and TRBJ2-1 gives the whole variable domain EAGVTQSPTHLIKTRGQQATLRCSPISGHTSVYWYQQALGLGLQFLLWYDEGEERNRGNFPPRFSGRQFPNYSSELNVNALELEDSALYLCASSSTGYNEQFFGPGTRLTVL.

This chain links TRBV25-1 with TRBJ2-3, with D possibly TRBD1 on 5 matching bases. The length of the CDR3 is 16 residues. Trimming shortened V by 2 bases and J by 5 bases, and 17 bases separated the two germline ends. CDR1 and CDR2 from the germline V gene are MGHDK and SYGVNS. The CDR3 DNA sequence: TGTGCCAGCAGTGAAGAACATAGGGGATCGGAAGATACGCAGTATTTT. It translates to CASSEEHRGSEDTQYF.

The rearrangement links TRBV5-5 to TRBJ1-2; the D is unclear. Germline loops: CDR1 SGHKS, CDR2 YYEKEE (reference sequence). The CDR3 is made up of 13 amino acids. Trimming removed 2 bases at V and 3 bases at J, with 8 bases between. The CDR3 here is CASSFQSDYGYTF. DNA for the CDR3: TGTGCCAGCAGCTTTCAGTCCGACTATGGCTACACCTTC.

This chain joins TRBV5-1 and TRBJ2-7; no definite D call. The germline gives CDR1 SGHRS, CDR2 YFSETQ. The V and J ends lost 5 bases and 3 bases respectively, with 3 bases between them. The CDR3 covers 10 residues. CDR3 in DNA: TGCGCCAGCAGTTACTACGAGCAGTACTTC. This encodes CASSYYEQYF.

This clone was seen more than once but under ten times. The rearrangement uses TRBV5-5 and TRBJ1-3, with a possible D match to TRBD1 (5 bases). Germline CDR1 SGHKS, CDR2 YYEKEE (reference sequence). This CDR3 is 14 amino acids long. Trimming removed 2 bases at V and 4 bases at J, with 10 bases between. The CDR3 DNA follows: TGTGCCAGCAGCTTCGGAGGGACCGGAAACACCATATATTTT. Amino acids: CASSFGGTGNTIYF.

The rearrangement links TRBV5-6 to TRBJ1-3, with 9 bases aligning to TRBD1. The CDR3 loop spans 16 amino acids. CDR1 SGHDT and CDR2 YYEEEE come from the germline V gene. V shed 4 bases, J shed 4 bases, and the junction held 9 bases outside the gene matches. The CDR3 DNA reads as TGTGCCAGCAGCCGTTATGACAGGGGGTCCGGAAACACCATATATTTT. Translated: CASSRYDRGSGNTIYF.

The rearrangement joins TRBV5-8 to TRBJ2-3; 9 bases are a match to TRBD2. Germline V gives CDR1 SGHTS, CDR2 YDEGEE. The CDR3 extends over 17 amino acids. Trimming cost V 2 bases and J 0 bases; bases outside gene matches: 7. The CDR3 here is CASSFTGTSRSTDTQYF. The CDR3 nucleotides are TGTGCCAGCAGCTTCACAGGGACTAGCCGGAGCACAGATACGCAGTATTTT. Drawing the rest from reference TRBV5-8 and TRBJ2-3, the complete variable domain is EAGVTQSPTHLIKTRGQQATLRCSPISGHTSVYWYQQALGLGLQFLLWYDEGEERNRGNFPPRFSGRQFPNYSSELNVNALELEDSALYLCASSFTGTSRSTDTQYFGPGTRLTVL.

This chain uses TRBV6-5 with TRBJ1-1, with a tentative D call TRBD1 (5 bases). Germline V gives CDR1 MNHEY, CDR2 SVGAGI. The CDR3 is 13 amino acids. The CDR3 sequence: CATRKGHYTEAFF. In DNA form, the CDR3 reads TGTGCTACAAGAAAGGGGCATTACACTGAAGCTTTCTTT.

A remark on this clone: The junction and the germline gene differ at one end; a read error may be behind it. The CDR3 is CRVDSFEDEQFF. The DNA of the CDR3 is TGCAGGGTTGACTCATTTGAGGATGAGCAGTTCTTC. The V gene is TRBV29-1, the J gene TRBJ2-1, with D unclear. Per the germline V gene, CDR1 is SQVTM and CDR2 is ANQGSEA. The CDR3 runs 12 residues.

The chain links TRBV6-5 to TRBJ1-1, with 7 bases lining up with TRBD1. Germline values: CDR1 MNHEY, CDR2 SVGAGI. V was clipped by 6 bases and J by 7 bases; unmatched bases: 11. The CDR3 has 14 amino acids. CDR3 DNA: TGTGCCAGCAGACTTACAGGGGATCAAGGTGAAGCTTTCTTT. Translated: CASRLTGDQGEAFF.

The chain couples TRBV5-1 to TRBJ2-2; 9 bases agree with TRBD2. J gave up 1 base and V 0 bases, and 4 bases lay outside the gene matches. The CDR3 contains 17 residues. CDR1 and CDR2 from the germline V gene are SGHRS and YFSETQ. The CDR3 sequence is CASSLDPAGGNTGELFF. In nucleotides, the CDR3 is TGCGCCAGCAGCTTGGATCCAGCGGGGGGGAACACCGGGGAGCTGTTTTTT.

This chain connects TRBV28 to TRBJ1-2; 11 bases fit TRBD1. The CDR3 length is 15 residues. Germline V lookup: CDR1 MDHEN, CDR2 SYDVKM. The V gene end was trimmed by 8 bases and the J gene end by 3 bases; junction bases not matched to a gene: 8. CDR3 in DNA: TGTGCCAGCGGGGGGACAGGGGGTCCTCACTATGGCTACACCTTC. This sequence encodes CASGGTGGPHYGYTF.

The chain employs TRBV19 and TRBJ2-2, with D possibly matching TRBD1 (6 bases). This CDR3 spans 15 amino acids. Trimming pared 10 bases from V and 0 bases from J, leaving 15 bases between. From germline, CDR1 is LNHDA and CDR2 SQIVND (reference sequence). CDR3 coding DNA: TGTGCCACTCGTGGGACACACGCGAACACCGGGGAGCTGTTTTTT. It yields the protein CATRGTHANTGELFF.

The chain combines TRBV5-1 with TRBJ2-3; 8 nucleotides line up with TRBD1. The CDR3 has 16 residues. The V segment lost 0 bases and the J segment 1 base; nucleotides outside the gene matches: 4. CDR1 is SGHRS and CDR2 is YFSETQ in the germline V gene. The CDR3, as DNA: TGCGCCAGCAGCTTGGGGGGACAGGTTCGCACAGATACGCAGTATTTT. This encodes CASSLGGQVRTDTQYF.

The genes are TRBV11-2 and TRBJ1-2, with TRBD1 identical over 9 bases. Losses at the gene ends were 5 bases for V and 5 bases for J; bases not matched to a gene: 9. Germline CDR1 SGHAT, CDR2 FQNNGV. The CDR3 is 15 residues long. The CDR3 nucleotides are TGTGCCAGCAGCCTCGGACAGGGGATTCGGTATGGCTACACCTTC. Encoded protein: CASSLGQGIRYGYTF.

This clone has only a few counts. The J gene is TRBJ1-1, the V gene TRBV7-9, with 8 bases aligning to TRBD1. CDR1 is SEHNR, CDR2 FQNEAQ, per germline (reference sequence). This CDR3 has 15 residues. Germline trimming cut 1 base from V and 5 bases from J; bases unmatched to any gene: 6. The CDR3 protein is CASSLGTGRETEAFF. The CDR3 bases are TGTGCCAGCAGCTTAGGGACAGGGAGAGAAACTGAAGCTTTCTTT.

The CDR3 DNA reads TGTGCCAGCACCCCGCTAGCGGTCTTTAGCTCCTACAATGAGCAGTTCTTC. Its protein product is CASTPLAVFSSYNEQFF. The chain employs TRBV5-8 and TRBJ2-1; TRBD2 matches 7 bases. V lost 6 bases, J lost 0 bases, and 12 bases stayed unmatched. This CDR3 has 17 amino acids. The germline gives CDR1 SGHTS, CDR2 YDEGEE.